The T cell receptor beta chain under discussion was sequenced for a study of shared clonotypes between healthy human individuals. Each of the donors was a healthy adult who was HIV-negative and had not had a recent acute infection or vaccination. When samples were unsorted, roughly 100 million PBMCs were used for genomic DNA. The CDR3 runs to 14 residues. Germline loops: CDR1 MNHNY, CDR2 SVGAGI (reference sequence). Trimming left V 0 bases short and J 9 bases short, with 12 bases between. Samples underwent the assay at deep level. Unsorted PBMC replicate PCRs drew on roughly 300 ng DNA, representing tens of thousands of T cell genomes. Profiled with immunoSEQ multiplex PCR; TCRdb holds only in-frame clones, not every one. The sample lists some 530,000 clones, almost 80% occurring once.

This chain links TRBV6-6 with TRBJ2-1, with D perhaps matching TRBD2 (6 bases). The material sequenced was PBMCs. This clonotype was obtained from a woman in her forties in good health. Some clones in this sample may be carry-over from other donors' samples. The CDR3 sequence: CASSYSEGSGEQFF. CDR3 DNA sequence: TGTGCCAGCAGTTACTCGGAGGGGTCGGGTGAGCAGTTCTTC.